Below, 29 T cell receptor beta chains from the same sample are listed, as sequenced in a study of cytomegalovirus exposure and HLA in healthy donors. Primers for the PCR totalled 60 Vbeta and 13 Jbeta. Sequencing used immunoSEQ multiplex PCR; TCRdb keeps in-frame clones, though not all of them. Of fewer than 200,000 clones listed, 81% are singletons. What was sequenced was PBMCs. Source of these receptors: a woman in her late teens or twenties in good health and CMV-seronegative.

V is TRBV5-1 and J is TRBJ2-3, with 7 nucleotides matching TRBD2. Germline V lookup: CDR1 SGHRS, CDR2 YFSETQ. The V segment lost 3 bases and the J segment 6 bases; nucleotides outside the gene matches: 16. The CDR3 has 17 residues. The CDR3 nucleotides read TGCGCCAGCAGCTCCGTCTCTCGGGCGGGAGATTCGGATACGCAGTATTTT. Amino acids: CASSSVSRAGDSDTQYF.

The chain recombines TRBV7-9 with TRBJ1-5; D remains unclear. Trimming stripped 5 bases from V and 5 bases from J, with 10 bases between. The germline V gene has CDR1 SEHNR and CDR2 FQNEAQ (reference sequence). The CDR3 contains 13 residues. CDR3 nucleotides: TGTGCCAGCAGCCAAGATTCGGATCAGCCCCAGCATTTT. Protein product: CASSQDSDQPQHF.

The rearrangement links TRBV9 to TRBJ2-7; D is ambiguous. Germline loops: CDR1 SGDLS, CDR2 YYNGEE. Trimming took off 0 bases at V and 0 bases at J, with 7 bases between the two ends. The CDR3 covers 14 residues. The DNA for the CDR3 is TGTGCCAGCAGCGTAGGCGCGAGCTCCTACGAGCAGTACTTC. Translation gives CASSVGASSYEQYF.

This sequence joins TRBV28 and TRBJ1-1; D gene ambiguous. This CDR3 comprises 11 residues. Deletions cut 3 bases from V and 7 bases from J, with 6 bases between. Germline V CDR1 and CDR2: MDHEN, SYDVKM. CDR3 in DNA: TGTGCCAGCAGTTTTAATCTTGAAGCTTTCTTT. As protein: CASSFNLEAFF.

The CDR3 region has the DNA TGTGCCAGCAAGTTAGTTAGCGGGGGGCCCTCCCCGGCCAATGAGCAGTTCTTC. This codes for CASKLVSGGPSPANEQFF. The rearrangement links TRBV2 to TRBJ2-1; 10 nucleotides match TRBD2. The ends lost 7 bases at V and 6 bases at J; junction bases unmatched: 18. The length of the CDR3 is 18 residues. Germline CDR1 is SNHLY and CDR2 is FYNNEI.

V usage is TRBV6-5 and J usage is TRBJ2-1, with 7 bases aligning to TRBD1. The CDR3 contains 15 residues. Germline CDR1 reads MNHEY; CDR2 reads SVGAGI. Trimming removed 6 bases from V and 7 bases from J; junction bases left unmatched: 12. CDR3 sequence: CASRLTGESVNEQFF. The CDR3 nucleotides read TGTGCCAGCAGGCTCACAGGGGAGAGCGTTAATGAGCAGTTCTTC.

V and J are TRBV5-4 and TRBJ1-1, with 9 positions matching TRBD1. The germline V gene encodes CDR1 SGHNT and CDR2 YYREEE (reference sequence). With 4 bases clipped from V and 5 bases from J, the junction kept 9 bases outside the gene matches. The CDR3 sequence is 15 residues long. In DNA, the CDR3 is TGTGCCAGCAGCATAAAACAGGGGGCGCGAACTGAAGCTTTCTTT. It codes for CASSIKQGARTEAFF.

V usage is TRBV6-1 and J usage is TRBJ2-7; 7 bases are shared with TRBD1. Trimming removed 2 bases from V and 8 bases from J; junction bases left unmatched: 9. The CDR3 sequence is 14 residues long. The germline V gene has CDR1 MNHNS and CDR2 SASEGT. The CDR3 sequence is CASSEFGGRGKQYF. The CDR3 nucleotides are TGTGCCAGCAGTGAATTTGGGGGCAGGGGGAAGCAGTACTTC.

The V and J genes are TRBV11-2 and TRBJ2-2, with TRBD2 matching 12 bases. In germline, CDR1 is SGHAT, CDR2 FQNNGV. The V gene end was trimmed by 5 bases and the J gene end by 2 bases; junction bases not matched to a gene: 3. This CDR3 contains 16 residues. CDR3 amino acids: CASSRGLAGNTGELFF. CDR3 DNA: TGTGCCAGCAGCCGCGGACTAGCGGGAAACACCGGGGAGCTGTTTTTT.

This clone was seen a handful of times. The rearrangement joins TRBV4-1 to TRBJ1-1, with D possibly TRBD1 on 6 matching bases. V lost 8 bases, J lost 1 base, and 14 bases lay in between. This CDR3 contains 14 residues. Germline V gene lookup returns CDR1 MGHRA and CDR2 YSYEKL. CDR3 amino acids: CASRGQLKNTEAFF. The CDR3 DNA reads as TGCGCCAGCCGAGGACAGCTTAAGAACACTGAAGCTTTCTTT.

Worth noting for this clone: The identical CDR3 is also encoded by other nucleotide sequences in the sample. The chain recombines TRBV11-2 with TRBJ1-2; maybe TRBD1 (6 bases). This CDR3 has 14 residues. Germline CDR1 SGHAT, CDR2 FQNNGV. V lost 5 bases to trimming and J lost 4 bases, with 14 bases between them. CDR3 sequence (DNA): TGTGCCAGCAGCCTCGCACAGGGAAGCTATGGCTACACCTTC. Translation: CASSLAQGSYGYTF.

V is TRBV7-9 and J is TRBJ2-7, with TRBD1 matching over 8 bases. V shed 5 bases and J 5 bases; nucleotides not matched to a gene: 5. CDR3 length: 13 residues. Germline V gene data show CDR1 as SEHNR and CDR2 as FQNEAQ (reference sequence). CDR3 region: CASSRTGSDEQYF. The CDR3 DNA reads TGTGCCAGCAGCCGGACAGGGTCCGACGAGCAGTACTTC.

The chain joins TRBV29-1 to TRBJ1-1, with a weak D call TRBD1 (6 bases). The CDR3 runs to 13 residues. V was cut by 5 bases and J by 1 base, with 11 bases left in between. Germline V CDR1 and CDR2: SQVTM, ANQGSEA. The CDR3 protein is CSVSVRGNTEAFF. CDR3 coding DNA: TGCAGCGTTTCGGTCAGGGGGAACACTGAAGCTTTCTTT.

This clone was found a few times. CDR3 region: CASSVLRSQTGELFF. The CDR3 DNA reads as TGTGCCAGCAGTGTTCTTCGATCACAAACCGGGGAGCTGTTTTTT. The genes are TRBV6-1 and TRBJ2-2; unclear D gene. Between the trimmed V and J ends, which lost 4 bases and 5 bases, there was a span of 14 bases. CDR1 and CDR2 (germline): MNHNS, SASEGT. CDR3 length: 15 amino acids.

Concerning this clone: Distinct nucleotide sequences in the sample also encode this CDR3. The V gene is TRBV6-5, the J gene TRBJ1-2, with 7 bases fitting TRBD1. The J segment lost 5 bases and the V segment lost 2 bases, leaving 5 bases of the junction unmatched. This CDR3 has 14 amino acids. Germline V gives CDR1 MNHEY, CDR2 SVGAGI. The DNA for the CDR3 is TGTGCCAGCAGTTACCGGGACAGAGGGTATGGCTACACCTTC. Encoded protein: CASSYRDRGYGYTF.

The V call is TRBV6-5, the J call TRBJ1-2; the match to TRBD1 covers 9 bases. Losses at the gene ends were 7 bases for V and 7 bases for J; bases not matched to a gene: 7. The germline V gene has CDR1 MNHEY and CDR2 SVGAGI. There are 13 residues in the CDR3. The CDR3 is CASTRDRDGGYTF. DNA for the CDR3: TGTGCCAGCACCAGGGACAGGGACGGTGGCTACACCTTC.

The chain carries TRBV2 and TRBJ1-5; a weak D match, TRBD1 (5 bases). The germline gives CDR1 SNHLY, CDR2 FYNNEI. V shed 8 bases and J shed 7 bases, with 15 bases lying between them. CDR3 length equals 13 residues. The CDR3 DNA reads as TGTGCCAGCGGTCCGGGGGTGTCCCAGCCCCAGCATTTT. Translating gives CASGPGVSQPQHF. The full variable domain, rest sourced from reference TRBV2 and TRBJ1-5, is EPEVTQTPSHQVTQMGQEVILRCVPISNHLYFYWYRQILGQKVEFLVSFYNNEISEKSEIFDDQFSVERPDGSNFTLKIRSTKLEDSAMYFCASGPGVSQPQHFGDGTRLSIL.

The CDR3 DNA sequence: TGTGCCACCTCGGGACAGGGGTACACTGAAGCTTTCTTT. Translated, it gives CATSGQGYTEAFF. The chain combines TRBV2 with TRBJ1-1; 10 positions agree with TRBD1. In germline, CDR1 is SNHLY, CDR2 FYNNEI. The CDR3 runs 13 residues. The trim removed 10 bases at V and 3 bases at J, leaving 5 bases unmatched.

This chain uses TRBV7-3 with TRBJ2-3; 11 bases align to TRBD2. The V gene's germline CDR1 is SGHTA and CDR2 FQGTGA. The CDR3 loop spans 16 amino acids. V was pared by 4 bases and J by 3 bases, with 6 bases of the junction left unmatched. CDR3 protein: CASSSYSGGATDTQYF. The CDR3 bases are TGTGCCAGCAGCTCCTATAGCGGGGGGGCAACAGATACGCAGTATTTT.

This clone was seen just once. The chain has TRBV5-8 and TRBJ1-5, with 7 bases aligning to TRBD1. This CDR3 comprises 17 residues. Germline V lookup: CDR1 SGHTS, CDR2 YDEGEE. V was clipped by 4 bases and J by 4 bases; unmatched bases: 14. In nucleotides, the CDR3 is TGTGCCAGCAGCGCGGGGACAGTAGTGTTTGGGAATCAGCCCCAGCATTTT. Its protein is CASSAGTVVFGNQPQHF. The full variable domain, with the rest looked up from reference TRBV5-8 and TRBJ1-5, is EAGVTQSPTHLIKTRGQQATLRCSPISGHTSVYWYQQALGLGLQFLLWYDEGEERNRGNFPPRFSGRQFPNYSSELNVNALELEDSALYLCASSAGTVVFGNQPQHFGDGTRLSIL.

In this sample, this clone turned up a few times. V usage is TRBV7-9 and J usage is TRBJ1-1, with TRBD1 identical over 9 bases. J lost 0 bases, V lost 1 base, and 6 bases had no gene match. In germline, CDR1 is SEHNR, CDR2 FQNEAQ (reference sequence). The CDR3 has 17 amino acids. The CDR3 DNA reads TGTGCCAGCAGCTTAGAATGGGGACAGGGTATGAACACTGAAGCTTTCTTT. Translating it yields CASSLEWGQGMNTEAFF.

The CDR3, as DNA: TGTGCCAGTAGTTCCCCGGGAGGCTTGAACACTGAAGCTTTCTTT. This encodes CASSSPGGLNTEAFF. The chain employs TRBV19 and TRBJ1-1, with D hard to call. Trimming stripped 5 bases from V and 0 bases from J, with 13 bases between. Per germline, CDR1 LNHDA and CDR2 SQIVND (reference sequence). There are 15 residues in the CDR3.

V gene TRBV28 combines with J gene TRBJ1-5; D not certain. The germline V gene has CDR1 MDHEN and CDR2 SYDVKM. The CDR3 is made up of 14 amino acids. The V end was cut by 2 bases, the J end by 2 bases, with 7 bases between. CDR3 amino acids: CASSLVSGNQPQHF. Written as DNA, the CDR3 is TGTGCCAGCAGTTTAGTCTCCGGCAATCAGCCCCAGCATTTT.

This sequence joins TRBV2 and TRBJ1-4; 9 nucleotides align to TRBD1. V gave up 4 bases and J gave up 3 bases; unmatched junction bases: 9. Germline values: CDR1 SNHLY, CDR2 FYNNEI. The CDR3 consists of 17 residues. The CDR3 sequence: CASSVEGQGPSNEKLFF. CDR3 coding DNA: TGTGCCAGCAGTGTGGAAGGACAGGGGCCCTCTAATGAAAAACTGTTTTTT.

The chain uses TRBV7-9 and TRBJ1-2; D is unclear. V was trimmed by 5 bases and J by 7 bases, leaving 14 bases between them. CDR1 and CDR2 from the germline V gene are SEHNR and FQNEAQ (reference sequence). This CDR3 spans 13 amino acids. The CDR3 loop reads CASSPTRPSGYTF. For the CDR3, the DNA is TGTGCCAGCAGCCCAACCCGCCCTAGTGGCTACACCTTC.

V gene TRBV19 combines with J gene TRBJ2-7; TRBD1 is a possible D gene (6 bases). Germline V gene sequence: CDR1 LNHDA, CDR2 SQIVND (reference sequence). The ends were cut back, 4 bases at V and 3 bases at J, with 10 bases in the middle. The CDR3 totals 13 residues. CDR3 region: CASSRQGNYEQYF. The CDR3 coding sequence is TGTGCCAGTAGTAGGCAGGGGAACTACGAGCAGTACTTC.

The chain combines TRBV28 with TRBJ1-6, with TRBD1 as a possible D gene (5 bases). Trimming pared 5 bases from V and 6 bases from J, leaving 8 bases between. The CDR3 covers 13 residues. Germline CDR1 reads MDHEN; CDR2 reads SYDVKM. This chain's CDR3 is CASSRQGNSPLHF. The CDR3 DNA is TGTGCCAGCAGTCGGCAGGGTAATTCACCCCTCCACTTT.

Concerning this clone: An end of the junction differs from the germline gene, which may be a read error. The DNA of the CDR3 is TGTTCCAGCAGCTTAGGGTCTGGAGGCATGAGCTCCTACGAGCAGTACTTC. This sequence encodes CSSSLGSGGMSSYEQYF. The genes are TRBV7-9 and TRBJ2-7, with D perhaps TRBD2 (5 bases). The germline V gene encodes CDR1 SEHNR and CDR2 FQNEAQ (reference sequence). The CDR3 is 17 residues long.

The chain links TRBV15 to TRBJ2-1; 13 bases match TRBD2. This CDR3 is 17 amino acids long. Losses at the gene ends were 5 bases for V and 4 bases for J; bases not matched to a gene: 8. The germline gives CDR1 LNHNV, CDR2 YYDKDF (reference sequence). The CDR3 here is CATSSRLAGGSYNEQFF. The DNA of the CDR3 is TGTGCCACCAGCTCAAGACTAGCGGGAGGCAGTTACAATGAGCAGTTCTTC.